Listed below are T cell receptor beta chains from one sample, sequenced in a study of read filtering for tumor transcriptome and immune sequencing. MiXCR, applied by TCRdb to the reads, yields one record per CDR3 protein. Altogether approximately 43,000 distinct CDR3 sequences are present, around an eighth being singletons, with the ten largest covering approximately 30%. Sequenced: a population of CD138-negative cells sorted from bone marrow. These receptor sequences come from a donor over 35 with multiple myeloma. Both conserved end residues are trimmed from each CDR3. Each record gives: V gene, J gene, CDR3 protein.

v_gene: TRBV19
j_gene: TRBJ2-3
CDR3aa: ASSSQRAAGFSTDTQY

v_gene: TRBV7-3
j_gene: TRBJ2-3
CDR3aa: ASSLRGPPDTQY

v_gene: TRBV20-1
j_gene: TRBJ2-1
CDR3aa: SARDSHGLSQF

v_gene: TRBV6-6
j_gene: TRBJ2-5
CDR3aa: ASMQGWETQY

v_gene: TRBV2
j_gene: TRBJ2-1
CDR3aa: ASSGTSGHEQF

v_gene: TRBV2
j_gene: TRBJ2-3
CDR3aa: ASRPGLAGADTQY

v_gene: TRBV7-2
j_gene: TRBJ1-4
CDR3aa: ASSSRTLLSNEKLF

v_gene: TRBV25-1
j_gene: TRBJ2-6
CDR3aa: ASSAMSGQGFSGANVLT

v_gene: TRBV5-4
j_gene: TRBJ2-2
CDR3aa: ASSWTSGGTGELF

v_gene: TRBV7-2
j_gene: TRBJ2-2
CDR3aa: ASSLRLAGELF

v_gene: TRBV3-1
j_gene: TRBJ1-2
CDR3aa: ASNNRGRDYGYT

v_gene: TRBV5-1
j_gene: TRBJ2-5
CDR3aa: AGSLTGPETQY

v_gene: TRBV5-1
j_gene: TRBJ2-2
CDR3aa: ASSLVSGANTGELF

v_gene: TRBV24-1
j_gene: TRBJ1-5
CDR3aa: ATSARGGNQPQH

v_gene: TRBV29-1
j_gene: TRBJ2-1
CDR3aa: SVPRQEPSSYNEQL

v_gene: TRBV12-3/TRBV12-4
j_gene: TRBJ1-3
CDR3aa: ASRRTARGNTIY

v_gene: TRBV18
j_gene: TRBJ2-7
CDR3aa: ASSPPGMGEQY

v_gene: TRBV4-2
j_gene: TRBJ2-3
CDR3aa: ASSQDDLSLTGRVEGSTDTQY

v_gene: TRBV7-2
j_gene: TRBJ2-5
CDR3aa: ASSLGFRGEQKETQY

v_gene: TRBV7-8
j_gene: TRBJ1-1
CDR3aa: ASSLGSLTSSGDVDTEAF

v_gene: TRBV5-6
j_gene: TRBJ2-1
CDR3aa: VSSLAQGSYGQF

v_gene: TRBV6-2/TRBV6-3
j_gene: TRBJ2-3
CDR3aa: ASSYSLAGGTQY

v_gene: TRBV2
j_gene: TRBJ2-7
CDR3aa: ASCQTGVVYEQY

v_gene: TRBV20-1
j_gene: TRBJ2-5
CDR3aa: SARKPNQETQY

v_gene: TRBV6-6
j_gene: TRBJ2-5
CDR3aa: ASSYLGVQETQY

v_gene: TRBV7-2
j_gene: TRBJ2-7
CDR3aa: ASSRGLPYEQY

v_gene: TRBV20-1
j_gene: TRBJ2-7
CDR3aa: SAMTSGSYEQY

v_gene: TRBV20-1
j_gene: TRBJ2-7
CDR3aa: SARDRALNAYEQY

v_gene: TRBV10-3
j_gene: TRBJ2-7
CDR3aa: AISESWWGEQY

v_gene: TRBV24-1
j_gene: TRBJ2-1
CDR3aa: ATSDPQGGASYNEQF

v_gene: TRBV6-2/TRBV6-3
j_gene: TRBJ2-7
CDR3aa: ASARFPYEQY

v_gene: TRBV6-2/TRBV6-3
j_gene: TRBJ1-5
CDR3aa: ASSGGRGPHQPQH

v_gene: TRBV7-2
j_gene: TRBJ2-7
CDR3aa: ASSLDPSGNPYEQY

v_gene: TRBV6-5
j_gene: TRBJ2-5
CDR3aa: ASSYSTEVEGLKTQC

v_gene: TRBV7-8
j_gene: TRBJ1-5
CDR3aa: ASSLEGVRNQPQH

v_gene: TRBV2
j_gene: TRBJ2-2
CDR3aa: ASKSDRAAGELF

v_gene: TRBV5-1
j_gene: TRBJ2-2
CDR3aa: ASSFGQGDTGELF

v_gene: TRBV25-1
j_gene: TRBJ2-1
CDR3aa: ASSEFAAGGRQF

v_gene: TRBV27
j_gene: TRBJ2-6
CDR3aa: ASRSGVLANVLT

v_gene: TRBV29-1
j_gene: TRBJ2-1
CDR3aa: SVDSREGRNEQF

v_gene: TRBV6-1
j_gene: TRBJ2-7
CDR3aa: ASSEGSHISRYEQY

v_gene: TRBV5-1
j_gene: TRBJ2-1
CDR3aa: ASSLGRELTYNEQF

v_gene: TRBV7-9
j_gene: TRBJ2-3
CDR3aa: ASSYQRASGRTTDTQY

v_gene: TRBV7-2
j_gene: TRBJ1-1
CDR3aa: ASSLGVFTEAF

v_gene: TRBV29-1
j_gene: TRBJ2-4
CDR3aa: SVVPGQNIQY

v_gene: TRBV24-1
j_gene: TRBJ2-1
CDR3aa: ATSGAGERGAYNNEQF

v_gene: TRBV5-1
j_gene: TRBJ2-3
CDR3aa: ASSLLTDTQY

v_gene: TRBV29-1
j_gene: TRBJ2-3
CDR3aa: SVRSSQLRDTQY

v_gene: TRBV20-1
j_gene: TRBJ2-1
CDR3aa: SARDEMTSGIIEQF

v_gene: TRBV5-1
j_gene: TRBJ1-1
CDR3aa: ASSGSGANTEAF

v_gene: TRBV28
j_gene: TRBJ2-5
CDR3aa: ASSSGGTQETQY

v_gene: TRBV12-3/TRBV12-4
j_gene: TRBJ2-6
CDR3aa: ASGFSGANVLT

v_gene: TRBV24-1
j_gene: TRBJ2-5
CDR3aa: ATSDSYKVLGEETQY

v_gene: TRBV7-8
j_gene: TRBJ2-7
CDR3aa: ASSLDGQGLEGEQY

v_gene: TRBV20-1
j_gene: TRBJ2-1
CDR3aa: SARSYLAGHNEQF

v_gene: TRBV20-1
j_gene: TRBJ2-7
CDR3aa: SARDRVQEQY

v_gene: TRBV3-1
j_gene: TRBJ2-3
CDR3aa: ASSQDLAGRADTQY

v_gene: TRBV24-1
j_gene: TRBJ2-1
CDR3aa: ATSDPQTGGAYNEQF

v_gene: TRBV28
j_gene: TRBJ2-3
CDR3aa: ASSLSGPVTQY